The T cell receptor (beta chain) described here comes from a study of blood T cell repertoires in COVID-19. Study overall: Acute and convalescent COVID-19 specimens originated in the United States, Italy and Spain.

CDR1 MNHEY and CDR2 SVGAGI come from the germline V gene. This CDR3 is built from 14 residues. J gave up 2 bases and V 7 bases, and 2 bases lay outside the gene matches. TCRdb's copy holds only in-frame clones and misses some; the assay was immunoSEQ multiplex PCR. The profile shows roughly 150,000 clones, around 86% of them singletons. This TCR was sampled from a man in his 70s who had recovered from COVID-19. The chain is built from TRBV6-5 and TRBJ2-1, with 10 bases fitting TRBD2. The sequenced sample was peripheral blood. The CDR3 here is CASILAGAYNEQFF. The CDR3 DNA reads as TGTGCCAGCATTCTAGCGGGAGCCTACAATGAGCAGTTCTTC.